This T cell receptor (beta chain) was retrieved from a study of T cells in Graves' hyperthyroidism and ophthalmopathy. Study conclusions and caveats: Blood also held most thyroid clonotypes expanded beyond 0.001.

In patients aged 18 to 65, hyperthyroidism was newly diagnosed, with duration under 2 months. Each diagnosis was grounded in clinical symptoms, serum thyroxine and TRAb, thyroid ultrasound, and orbital computed tomography. Roughly 10 ml of fresh peripheral blood supplied the PBMCs. This clonotype was seen repeatedly, ten times or more. Its antigen is not identified. Researchers took RNA transcripts and amplified the TCR beta CDR3 regions from them. The HTBI set primed first-round TCR CDR3 RT-PCR. Using its own MiXCR run on the multiplex PCR reads, TCRdb lists one record per CDR3 protein. The sample has approximately 380,000 distinct CDR3 sequences; about 19% are singletons. This CDR3 spans 13 amino acids. Per germline, CDR1 GTSNPN and CDR2 SVGIG (reference sequence). The V and J ends lost 3 bases and 1 base, in that order; junction bases with no gene match: 3.

The clonotype comes from a woman younger than 30 with Graves' hyperthyroidism. The rearrangement uses TRBV30 and TRBJ2-7; 7 nucleotides match TRBD1. The sequenced sample consisted of blood. The CDR3 nucleotides are TGTGCCTGGAGAGCAGGGGGTTCCTACGAGCAGTACTTC. Translating gives CAWRAGGSYEQYF.